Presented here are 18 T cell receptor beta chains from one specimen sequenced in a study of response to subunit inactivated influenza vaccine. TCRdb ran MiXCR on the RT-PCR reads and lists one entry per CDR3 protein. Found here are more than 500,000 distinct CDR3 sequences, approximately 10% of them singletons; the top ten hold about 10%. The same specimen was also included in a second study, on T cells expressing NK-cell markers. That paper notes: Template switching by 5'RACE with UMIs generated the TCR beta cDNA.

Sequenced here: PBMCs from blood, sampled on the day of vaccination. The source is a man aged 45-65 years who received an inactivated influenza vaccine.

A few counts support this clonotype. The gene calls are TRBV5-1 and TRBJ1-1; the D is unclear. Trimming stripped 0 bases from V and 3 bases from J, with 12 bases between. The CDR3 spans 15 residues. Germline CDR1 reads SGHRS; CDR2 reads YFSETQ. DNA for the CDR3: TGCGCCAGCAGCTTGGATGCGGGGTCCCACACTGAAGCTTTCTTT. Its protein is CASSLDAGSHTEAFF.

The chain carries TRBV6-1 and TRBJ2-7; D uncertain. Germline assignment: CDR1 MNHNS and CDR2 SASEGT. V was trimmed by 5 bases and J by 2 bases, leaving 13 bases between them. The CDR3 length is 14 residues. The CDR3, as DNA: TGTGCCAGCAGTCCAAATATGGGGACCTACGAGCAGTACTTC. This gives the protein CASSPNMGTYEQYF.

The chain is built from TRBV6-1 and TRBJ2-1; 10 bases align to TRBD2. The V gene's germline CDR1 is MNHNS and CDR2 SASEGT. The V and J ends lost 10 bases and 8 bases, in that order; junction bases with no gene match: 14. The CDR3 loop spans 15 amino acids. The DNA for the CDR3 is TGTGCCAAAAATGGGCTAGCGGGAGTTGGATATGAGCAGTTCTTC. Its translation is CAKNGLAGVGYEQFF.

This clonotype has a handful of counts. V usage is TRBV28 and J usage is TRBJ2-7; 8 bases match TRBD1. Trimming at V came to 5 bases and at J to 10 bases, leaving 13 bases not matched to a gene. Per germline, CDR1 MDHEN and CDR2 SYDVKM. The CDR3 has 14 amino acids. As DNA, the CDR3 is TGTGCCAGCAGTAAGGACAGGGTTGTTAGTAACCAGTACTTC. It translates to CASSKDRVVSNQYF.

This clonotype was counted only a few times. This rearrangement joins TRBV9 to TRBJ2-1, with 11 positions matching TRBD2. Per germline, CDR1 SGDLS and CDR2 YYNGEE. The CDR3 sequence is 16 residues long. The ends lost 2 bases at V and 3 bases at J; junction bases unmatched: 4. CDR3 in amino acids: CASSVGSGGGYNEQFF. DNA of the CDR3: TGTGCCAGCAGCGTGGGTAGCGGGGGGGGCTACAATGAGCAGTTCTTC.

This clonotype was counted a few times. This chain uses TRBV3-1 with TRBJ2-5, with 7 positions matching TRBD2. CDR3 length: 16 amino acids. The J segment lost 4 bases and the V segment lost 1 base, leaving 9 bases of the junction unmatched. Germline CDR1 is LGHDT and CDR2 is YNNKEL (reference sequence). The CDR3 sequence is CASSQVSGALVETQYF. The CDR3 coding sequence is TGTGCCAGCAGCCAAGTAAGCGGGGCCCTGGTAGAGACCCAGTACTTC.

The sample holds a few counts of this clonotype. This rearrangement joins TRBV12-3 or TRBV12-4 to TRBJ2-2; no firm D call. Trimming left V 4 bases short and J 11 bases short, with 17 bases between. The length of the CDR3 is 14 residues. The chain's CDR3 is CASSSRDPLGELFF. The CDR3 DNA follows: TGTGCCAGCAGTTCTAGAGACCCCCTCGGCGAGCTGTTTTTT.

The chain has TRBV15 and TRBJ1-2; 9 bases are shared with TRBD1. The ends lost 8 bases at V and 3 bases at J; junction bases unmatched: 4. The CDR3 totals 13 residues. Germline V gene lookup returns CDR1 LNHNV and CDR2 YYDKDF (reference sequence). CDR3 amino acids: CATGTGGDYGYTF. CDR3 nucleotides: TGTGCCACCGGTACAGGGGGCGACTATGGCTACACCTTC.

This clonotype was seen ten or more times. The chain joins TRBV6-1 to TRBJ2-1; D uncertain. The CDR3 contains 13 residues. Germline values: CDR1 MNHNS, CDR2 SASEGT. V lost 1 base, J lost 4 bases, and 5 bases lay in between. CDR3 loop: CASSEGRYNEQFF. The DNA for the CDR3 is TGTGCCAGCAGTGAAGGACGGTACAATGAGCAGTTCTTC.

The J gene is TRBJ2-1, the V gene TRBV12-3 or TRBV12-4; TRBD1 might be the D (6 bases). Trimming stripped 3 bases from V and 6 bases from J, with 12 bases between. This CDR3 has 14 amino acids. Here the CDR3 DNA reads TGTGCCAGCAGTTTTCAAGGGGGATTCAATGAGCAGTTCTTC. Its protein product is CASSFQGGFNEQFF.

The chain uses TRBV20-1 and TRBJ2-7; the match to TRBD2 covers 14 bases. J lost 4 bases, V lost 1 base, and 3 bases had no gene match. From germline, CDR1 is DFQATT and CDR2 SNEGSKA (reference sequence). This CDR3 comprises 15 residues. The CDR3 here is CSARGLAGGPYEQYF. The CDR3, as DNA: TGCAGTGCTAGAGGACTAGCGGGAGGGCCATACGAGCAGTACTTC.

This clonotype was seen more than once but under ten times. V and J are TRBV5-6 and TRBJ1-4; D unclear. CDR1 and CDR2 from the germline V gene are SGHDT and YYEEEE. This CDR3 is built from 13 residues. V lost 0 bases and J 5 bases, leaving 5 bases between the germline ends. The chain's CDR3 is CASSLVGNEKLFF. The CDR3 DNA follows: TGTGCCAGCAGCTTGGTCGGGAATGAAAAACTGTTTTTT.

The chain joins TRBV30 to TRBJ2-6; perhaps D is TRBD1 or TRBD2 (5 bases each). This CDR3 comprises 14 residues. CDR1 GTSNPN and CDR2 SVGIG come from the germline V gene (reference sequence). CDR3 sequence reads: CGGSPSPWANVLTF. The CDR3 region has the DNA TGTGGGGGGTCGCCCTCCCCTTGGGCCAACGTCCTGACTTTC.

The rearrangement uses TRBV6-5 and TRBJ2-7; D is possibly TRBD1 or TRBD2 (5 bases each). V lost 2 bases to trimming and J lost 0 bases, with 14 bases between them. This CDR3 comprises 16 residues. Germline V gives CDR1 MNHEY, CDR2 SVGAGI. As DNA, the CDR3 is TGTGCCAGCAGTTACACACTAGGGGAAGGCTCCTACGAGCAGTACTTC. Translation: CASSYTLGEGSYEQYF.

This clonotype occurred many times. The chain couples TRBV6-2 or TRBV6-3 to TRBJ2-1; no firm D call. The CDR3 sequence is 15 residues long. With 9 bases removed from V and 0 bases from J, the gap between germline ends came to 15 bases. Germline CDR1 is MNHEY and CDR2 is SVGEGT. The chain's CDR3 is CASGAGRSSYNEQFF. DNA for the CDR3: TGTGCCAGTGGAGCCGGTAGGAGCTCCTACAATGAGCAGTTCTTC.

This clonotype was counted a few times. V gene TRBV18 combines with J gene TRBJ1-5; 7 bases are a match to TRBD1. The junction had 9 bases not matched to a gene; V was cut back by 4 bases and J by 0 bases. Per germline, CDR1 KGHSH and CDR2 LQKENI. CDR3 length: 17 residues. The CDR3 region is CASSRNPGTDSNQPQHF. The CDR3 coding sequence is TGTGCCAGCTCACGCAACCCCGGGACAGATAGCAATCAGCCCCAGCATTTT.

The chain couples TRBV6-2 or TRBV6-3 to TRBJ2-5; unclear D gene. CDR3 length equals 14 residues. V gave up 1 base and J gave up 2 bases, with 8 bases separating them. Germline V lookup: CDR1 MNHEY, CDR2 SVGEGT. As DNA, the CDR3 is TGTGCCAGCAGTTACTTAGGGATACAAGAGACCCAGTACTTC. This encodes CASSYLGIQETQYF.

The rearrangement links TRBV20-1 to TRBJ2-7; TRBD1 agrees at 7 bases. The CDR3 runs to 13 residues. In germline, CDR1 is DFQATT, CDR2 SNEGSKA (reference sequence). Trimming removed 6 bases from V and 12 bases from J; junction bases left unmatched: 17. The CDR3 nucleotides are TGCAGTGCCGTCACCGGTCCCGGGACAGTTGCGTACTTC. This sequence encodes CSAVTGPGTVAYF.